The entry below gives a single T cell receptor (beta chain) sequence along with its context. This same CDR3 is encoded by further DNA sequences in the sample. This CDR3 comprises 13 residues. The germline gives CDR1 SGHRS, CDR2 YFSETQ. The trim removed 2 bases at V and 4 bases at J, leaving 1 base unmatched. This record comes from a study of blood T cell repertoires in COVID-19. Study-level information: PBMCs, B-cell-depleted T cells, or T cells were the source of the cDNA or gDNA that made up the material.

The authors' processing: Amplification with reference gene primers provided the estimates of nucleated cell counts. Data came from immunoSEQ multiplex PCR; TCRdb stores just in-frame clones and leaves some out. The DNA was the basis for D and trimming; V, J and clone size are from that table. The sample records some 65,000 clones, 90% being singletons. The TCR sequence derives from a man in his fifties or sixties with COVID-19, enrolled during active disease. The gene calls are TRBV5-1 and TRBJ2-5; 8 bases match TRBD2. Sequenced input: peripheral blood. CDR3 nucleotides: TGCGCCAGCAGCTTAGGACTAGCAGAGACCCAGTACTTC. This encodes CASSLGLAETQYF. The full variable domain, its missing parts supplied by reference TRBV5-1 and TRBJ2-5, is KAGVTQTPRYLIKTRGQQVTLSCSPISGHRSVSWYQQTPGQGLQFLFEYFSETQRNKGNFPGRFSGRQFSNSRSEMNVSTLELGDSALYLCASSLGLAETQYFGPGTRLLVL.